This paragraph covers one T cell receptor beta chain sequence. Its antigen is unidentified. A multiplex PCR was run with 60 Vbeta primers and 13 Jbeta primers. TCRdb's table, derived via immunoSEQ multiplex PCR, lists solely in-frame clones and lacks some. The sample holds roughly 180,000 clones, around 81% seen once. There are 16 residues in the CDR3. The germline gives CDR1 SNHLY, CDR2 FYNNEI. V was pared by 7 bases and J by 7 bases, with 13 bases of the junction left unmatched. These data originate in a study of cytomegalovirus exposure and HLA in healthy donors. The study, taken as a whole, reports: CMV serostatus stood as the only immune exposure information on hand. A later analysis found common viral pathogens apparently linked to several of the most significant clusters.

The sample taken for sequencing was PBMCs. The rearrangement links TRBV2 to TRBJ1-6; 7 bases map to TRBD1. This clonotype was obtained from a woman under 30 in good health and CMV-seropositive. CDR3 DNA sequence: TGTGCCAGCATAAGACAGGGAGGCGTCGGAAATTCACCCCTCCACTTT. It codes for CASIRQGGVGNSPLHF.